This T cell receptor beta chain was captured in a study of blood T cell repertoires in COVID-19. This table comes from immunoSEQ multiplex PCR, and its TCRdb copy is limited to in-frame clones, with some not included. The repertoire holds around 130,000 clones, with approximately 86% as singletons. The V and J ends lost 5 bases and 2 bases, in that order; junction bases with no gene match: 6. Germline V lookup: CDR1 SEHNR, CDR2 FQNEAQ (reference sequence). The CDR3 spans 16 residues. The study assigned cohorts using participant-reported clinical history. Cohort 3 recovered donors had two negative PCRs, clearance, or symptom resolution.

The V call is TRBV7-9, the J call TRBJ2-5; 12 bases line up with TRBD1. The sample consisted of PBMCs or T cells enriched from blood (not recorded which). The clonotype comes from a woman aged 50 to 65 who had recovered from COVID-19. CDR3 sequence reads: CASSLGTGGFQETQYF. CDR3 nucleotides: TGTGCCAGCAGCCTAGGGACAGGGGGCTTTCAAGAGACCCAGTACTTC. Full variable domain (rest looked up from reference TRBV7-9 and TRBJ2-5): DTGVSQNPRHKITKRGQNVTFRCDPISEHNRLYWYRQTLGQGPEFLTYFQNEAQLEKSRLLSDRFSAERPKGSFSTLEIQRTEQGDSAMYLCASSLGTGGFQETQYFGPGTRLLVL.